A selection of T cell receptor beta chains follows, all from one sample in a study of beta chain features in type 1 diabetes. TCRdb keeps only in-frame clones here, not all; method: immunoSEQ multiplex PCR. Of about 900,000 clones in the sample, roughly a sixth were seen once. The sequencing input was naive CD4+ T cells from blood. The receptor set was obtained from a woman aged 18-29 years in good health. Both conserved end residues are part of each CDR3.

TRBV2	CASRTGREKLFF
TRBV7-9	CASSLRGQGATDTQYF
TRBV13	CASSLTSGSDEQFF
TRBV27	CASRKRRDNRGGDTEAFF
TRBV2	CASRGGAGYEQYF
TRBV25-1	CASSGGNSYEQYF
TRBV28	CASSSGEKETQYF
TRBV19	CASSPTGRNSGNTIYF
TRBV7-9	CASSLTGAGELFF
TRBV2	CASRRGARSTEAFF
TRBV4-2	CASSQVLPLRGNEQFF
TRBV10-3	CATKGQGMNTEAFF
TRBV28	CASSSHTLRPAGETQYF
TRBV21-1	CASSKALRQGEFSYEQYF
TRBV7-6	CASSLTPGTGGYTDTQYF
TRBV9	CASSGQLAAALRAKNIQYF
TRBV5-1	CASSRDRVNTEAFF
TRBV10-3	CAISNPQRGTDTQYF
TRBV4-3	CASSHQAGGPQEQYF
TRBV5-1	CASSLTAQETQYF
TRBV4-2	CASSHLALGDTQYF
TRBV11-2	CASSPGLAGGNEQFF
TRBV9	CASSVLAGVSETQYF
TRBV6-6	CASSPQVYGYTF
TRBV5-4	CASSEGTDSYEQYF
TRBV28	CGTGGNYGYTF
TRBV28	CASSLGGAQETQYF
TRBV2	CASKGEGETQYF
TRBV28	CASSFDRNYGYTF
TRBV29-1	CSIDRHNYNEQFF
TRBV20-1	CSASIEYEQYF
TRBV6-5	CASSYSTKAGNTIYF
TRBV7-9	CASSIQGTGELFF
TRBV11-2	CASSGRLAGLGEQYF
TRBV15	CATSRAGKETQYF
TRBV18	CASSPPWGQQETQYF
TRBV7-9	CASSLAGGRTDTQYF
TRBV4-3	CASSQLPQGPGELFF
TRBV9	CASGRTGGRNTQYF
TRBV6-5	CASSYVSGSDYEQYF
TRBV7-2	CASSPRQAQGDEQFF
TRBV11-2	CASSRRYQETQYF
TRBV27	CASSLTGENGYTF
TRBV5-5	CASSLIWGAQPYEQYF
TRBV7-7	CASSSYGRLEGREGGELFF
TRBV2	CATEGQNTEAFF
TRBV9	CASSHPGLAGGETQYF
TRBV28	CASGLPRLDTQYF